The T cell receptor beta chain under discussion was sequenced for a study of T cell responses to AZD1222 COVID-19 vaccine (dated by TCRdb to 2020 to 2023). Turning to the overall study: A total of 233 trial participants underwent TCR sequencing, of whom approximately 200 had received two doses of AZD1222 and around 25 had received two doses of the MenACWY control vaccine. Trial participants were enrolled by age into subgroups of 18-55, 56-69 and 70-plus years, and roughly 150, 30 and 60 TCR-sequenced participants, respectively, were included in these subgroups.

The CDR3 covers 14 residues, taking in both the cysteine and the phenylalanine. Just the 42-base CDR3 DNA is kept, in frame starting at base 1. V and J lose 6 bases and 8 bases, and a span of 16 bases separates them. For CDR1 and CDR2, the germline V gene lists MNHEY and SVGAGI. General findings and caveats noted by the study authors: Spike-specific TCR breadth and depth rose significantly after two AZD1222 doses compared with day 0 and with MenACWY recipients. Only five or six AZD1222 recipients were SARS-CoV-2 seropositive at baseline, limiting conclusions about previously exposed vaccinees. Most participants were white British and females outnumbered males, and the authors suggested that clonal diversity may have been underestimated. The 56-69-year group was small, and its depth increase did not reach significance, likely because of low power. No day 14 peak-response samples were available, so repertoires were characterized only after the peak T cell response. Epitopes outside the regions mutated in the B.1.351 and B.1.1.7 variants were reportedly recognized by nearly half of the unique spike-specific TCRs. CD4 TCRs associated with the vaccine covered the entire spike protein, and the dominant responses were in regions 160-218 and 743-854.

The time point label corresponds to: about 28 days (+/-7) after the second vaccine dose. AZD1222 recipients given second doses at about 4 weeks or at about 12 weeks were pooled, since spike-specific TCR depth and breadth were not found to differ between the two schedules. Samples from vaccinated people were obtained from the UK trials COV001 and COV002, which included a single-blind randomized controlled phase 2/3 trial of AZD1222 (ChAdOx1 nCoV-19) in healthy adults. For TCRbeta chain sequencing, PBMC samples from trial participants were taken at day 0 and at day 28 after the second dose. The CDR3 regions of human TCRbeta chains were analyzed by immunosequencing. From the authors' description of their analysis: Repertoire TCRs were matched against a reference library of SARS-CoV-2-specific TCRs generated with the MIRA antigen-specificity platform. Breadth was defined as the fraction of unique TCRs that were SARS-CoV-2-associated, and depth was defined as the fraction of total T cells that were SARS-CoV-2-associated. Using the MIRA data, every spike-specific TCR was mapped to the spike region that the TCR reacted to and assigned to either a CD4 or a CD8 class. Log10-transformed breadth and depth values were compared by one-way ANOVA with Sidak's multiple comparisons tests. The clones in this table, taken by TCRdb from immuneACCESS, are in-frame only. Not every clone is retained; where verified, under half of the shortfall comes from an unresolved V gene, and the cause of the rest is unknown. V, J and clone size are taken as reported in that table, and D and trimming were inferred from the DNA itself. Counted in this sample were some 86,000 clones; over 75% of them appeared once. Less than 5.5% of the sample is in the top ten clones.

This clone was observed once. Its target antigen remains unknown. No base-level quality is on record; no much larger clone is a single base apart. The clonotype originates from an adult who received the AZD1222 COVID-19 vaccine. The V and J segments used are TRBV6-5 and TRBJ1-4, and the D gene may be TRBD1, 6 bases matching. The source was peripheral blood, collected 28 days after the second AZD1222 dose. The sequenced DNA: TGTGCCAGCAGGGGGGGGGCCCTTTTGGAAAAACTGTTTTTT. It codes for CASRGGALLEKLFF.